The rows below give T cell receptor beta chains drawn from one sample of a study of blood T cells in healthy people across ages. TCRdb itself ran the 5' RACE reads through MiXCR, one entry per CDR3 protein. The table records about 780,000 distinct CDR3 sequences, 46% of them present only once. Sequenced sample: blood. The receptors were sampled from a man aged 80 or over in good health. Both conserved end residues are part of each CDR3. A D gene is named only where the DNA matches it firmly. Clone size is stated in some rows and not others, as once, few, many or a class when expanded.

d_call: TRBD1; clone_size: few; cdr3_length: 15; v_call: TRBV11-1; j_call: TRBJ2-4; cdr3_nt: TGTGCCAGCAGCTTACGACAGGGTGCCAAAAACATTCAGTACTTC; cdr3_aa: CASSLRQGAKNIQYF
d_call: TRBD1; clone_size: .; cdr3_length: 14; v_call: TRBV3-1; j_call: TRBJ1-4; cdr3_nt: TGTGCCAGCAGCACACGACAGGGACTCGAAAAACTGTTTTTT; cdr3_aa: CASSTRQGLEKLFF
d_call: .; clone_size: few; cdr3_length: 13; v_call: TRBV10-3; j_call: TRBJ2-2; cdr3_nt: TGTGCCATCAGTGAACGGAACACCGGGGAGCTGTTTTTT; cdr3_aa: CAISERNTGELFF
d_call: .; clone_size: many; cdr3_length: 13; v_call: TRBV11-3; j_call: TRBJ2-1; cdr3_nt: TGTGCCAGCAGCTTAAGCTCCGTGGGTGAGCAGTTCTTC; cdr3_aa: CASSLSSVGEQFF
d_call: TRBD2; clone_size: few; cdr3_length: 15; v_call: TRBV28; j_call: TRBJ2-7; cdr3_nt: TGTGCCAGCAGTTTCCCCGGGGGGGGCTCCTACGAGCAGTACTTC; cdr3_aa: CASSFPGGGSYEQYF
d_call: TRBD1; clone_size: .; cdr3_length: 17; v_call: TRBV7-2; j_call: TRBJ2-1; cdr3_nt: TGTGCCAGCAGCCCGAGAGGACAGGGGGTCTCCTACAATGAGCAGTTCTTC; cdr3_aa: CASSPRGQGVSYNEQFF
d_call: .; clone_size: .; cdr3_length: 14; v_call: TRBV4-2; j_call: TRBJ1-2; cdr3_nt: TGTGCCAGCAGCCAAGTCGGCGGGGAGTATGGCTACACCTTC; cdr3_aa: CASSQVGGEYGYTF
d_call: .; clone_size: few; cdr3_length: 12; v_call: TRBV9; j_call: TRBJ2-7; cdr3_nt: TGTGCCAGCAGCGCCACGGGGGTCGAGCAGTACTTC; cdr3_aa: CASSATGVEQYF
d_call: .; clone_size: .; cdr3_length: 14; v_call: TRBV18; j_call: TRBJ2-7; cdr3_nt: TGTGCCAGCTCACCACTCCCGGAGGGCTACGAGCAGTACTTC; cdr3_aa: CASSPLPEGYEQYF
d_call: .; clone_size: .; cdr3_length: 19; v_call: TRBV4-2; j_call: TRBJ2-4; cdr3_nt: TGTGCCAGCAGCCAAGGGGGTAGCGGAAATAAGCTAGCCAAAAACATTCAGTACTTC; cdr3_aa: CASSQGGSGNKLAKNIQYF
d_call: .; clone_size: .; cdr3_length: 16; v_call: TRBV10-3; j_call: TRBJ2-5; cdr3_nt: TGTGCCATCAGTGACCCCGGGACGGCGGCGCAAGAGACCCAGTACTTC; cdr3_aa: CAISDPGTAAQETQYF
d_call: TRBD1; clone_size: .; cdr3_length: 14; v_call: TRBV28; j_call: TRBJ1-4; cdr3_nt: TGTGCCAGCAGTTTACCGGACAGGGGAGAAAAACTGTTTTTT; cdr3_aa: CASSLPDRGEKLFF
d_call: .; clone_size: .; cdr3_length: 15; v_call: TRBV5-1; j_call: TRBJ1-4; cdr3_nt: TGCGCCAGCAGCCCCGCAGGGGTAACTAATGAAAAACTGTTTTTT; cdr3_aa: CASSPAGVTNEKLFF
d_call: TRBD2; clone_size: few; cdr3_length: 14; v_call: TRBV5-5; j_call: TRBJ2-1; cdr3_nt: TGTGCCAGCAGCCATAGCGGGAGGCTGGTTGAGCAGTTCTTC; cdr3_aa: CASSHSGRLVEQFF
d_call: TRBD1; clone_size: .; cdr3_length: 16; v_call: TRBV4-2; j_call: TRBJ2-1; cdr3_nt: TGTGCCAGCAGCCAAGCGGGACAGGGTCCGAGCAATGAGCAGTTCTTC; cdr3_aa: CASSQAGQGPSNEQFF
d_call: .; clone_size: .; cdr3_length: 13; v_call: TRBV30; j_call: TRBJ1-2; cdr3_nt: TGTGCCGGAACTCTTGGGGCGGCTAATGGCTACACCTTC; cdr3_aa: CAGTLGAANGYTF
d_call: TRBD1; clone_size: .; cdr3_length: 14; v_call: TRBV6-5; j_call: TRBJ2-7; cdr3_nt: TGTGCCAGCAGAGGAGGGACAGGGACTTACGAGCAGTACTTC; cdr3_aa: CASRGGTGTYEQYF
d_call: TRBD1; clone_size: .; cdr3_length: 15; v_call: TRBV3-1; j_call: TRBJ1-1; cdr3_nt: TGTGCCAGCAGCCCAACCCTGACGACAGGGGTTGAAGCTTTCTTT; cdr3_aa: CASSPTLTTGVEAFF
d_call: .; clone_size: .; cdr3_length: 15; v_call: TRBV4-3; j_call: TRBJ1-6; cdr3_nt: TGCGCCAGCAGCCAAGGCGAGGGGTGGAATTCACCCCTCCACTTT; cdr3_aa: CASSQGEGWNSPLHF
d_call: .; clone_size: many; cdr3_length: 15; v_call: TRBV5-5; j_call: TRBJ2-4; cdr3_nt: TGTGCCAGCAGCTTGGTAGCAGATCATTTAAACATTCAGTACTTC; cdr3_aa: CASSLVADHLNIQYF
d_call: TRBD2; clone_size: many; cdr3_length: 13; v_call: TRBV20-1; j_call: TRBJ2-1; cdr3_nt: TGCAGTGCTAGAGTCCTAGCGGACAATGAGCAGTTCTTC; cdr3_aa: CSARVLADNEQFF
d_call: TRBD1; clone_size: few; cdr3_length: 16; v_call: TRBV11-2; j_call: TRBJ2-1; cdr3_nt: TGTGCCAGCAGCCCCTGGACAGGCGGATCTTACAATGAGCAGTTCTTC; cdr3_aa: CASSPWTGGSYNEQFF
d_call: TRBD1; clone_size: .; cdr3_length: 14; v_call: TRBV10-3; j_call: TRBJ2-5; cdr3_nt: TGTGCCATCAGTTCAGGACAGGAGAAAGAGACCCAGTACTTC; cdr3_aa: CAISSGQEKETQYF
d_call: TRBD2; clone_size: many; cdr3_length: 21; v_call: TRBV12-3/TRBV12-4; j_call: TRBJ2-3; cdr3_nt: TGTGCCAGCAGTTCCCGTCAGGCACGCGTCACTAGCGGGGCCGTCCGAATTACGCAGTATTTT; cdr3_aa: CASSSRQARVTSGAVRITQYF
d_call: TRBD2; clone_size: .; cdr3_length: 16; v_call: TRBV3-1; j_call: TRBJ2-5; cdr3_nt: TGTGCCAGCAGCCAAGGAGGCGGGGGGGGCTACAATGAGCAGTACTTC; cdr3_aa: CASSQGGGGGYNEQYF
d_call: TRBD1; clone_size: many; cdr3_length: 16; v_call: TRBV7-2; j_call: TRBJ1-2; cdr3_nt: TGTGCCAGCAGCTTAAGAGCGGGACAGGGGAACTATGGCTACACCTTC; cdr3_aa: CASSLRAGQGNYGYTF
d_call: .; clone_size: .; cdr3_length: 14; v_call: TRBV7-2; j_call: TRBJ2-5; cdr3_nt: TGTGCCAGCAGCCTCAGACTAACTCCCTGGACCCAGTACTTC; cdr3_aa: CASSLRLTPWTQYF
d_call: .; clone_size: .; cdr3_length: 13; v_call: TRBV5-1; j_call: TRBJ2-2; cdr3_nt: TGCGCCAGCAGCAGGGGAAATCCCGGGGAGCTGTTTTTT; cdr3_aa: CASSRGNPGELFF
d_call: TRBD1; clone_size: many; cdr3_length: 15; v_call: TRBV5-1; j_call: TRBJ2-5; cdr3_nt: TGCGCCACCAGCGGACAGGGTAGATTCGAAGAGACCCAGTACTTC; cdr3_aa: CATSGQGRFEETQYF
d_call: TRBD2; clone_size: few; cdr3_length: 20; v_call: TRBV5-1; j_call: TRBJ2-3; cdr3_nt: TGCGCCAGCAGCTTGGTTTGGGGGTCCGGCGGGAGGGCCCCTGGAGATACGCAGTATTTT; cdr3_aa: CASSLVWGSGGRAPGDTQYF
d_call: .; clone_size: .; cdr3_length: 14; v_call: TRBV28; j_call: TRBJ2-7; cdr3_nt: TGTGCCAGCAGTGTAGGCCAGTCACGCTACGAGCAGTACTTC; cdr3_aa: CASSVGQSRYEQYF
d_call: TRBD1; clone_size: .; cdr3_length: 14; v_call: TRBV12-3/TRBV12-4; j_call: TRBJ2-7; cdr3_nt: TGTGCCAGCAACATCCGGGACAGTCCCTACGAGCAGTACTTC; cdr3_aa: CASNIRDSPYEQYF
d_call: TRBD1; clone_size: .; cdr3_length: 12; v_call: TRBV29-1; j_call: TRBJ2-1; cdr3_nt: TGCAGCATGGGGGACAGGGGCAATGAGCAGTTCTTC; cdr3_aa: CSMGDRGNEQFF
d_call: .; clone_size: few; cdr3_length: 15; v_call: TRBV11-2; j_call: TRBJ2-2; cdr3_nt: TGTGCCAGCAGCTTAGGAGATTTTGGCACCGGGGAGCTGTTTTTT; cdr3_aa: CASSLGDFGTGELFF
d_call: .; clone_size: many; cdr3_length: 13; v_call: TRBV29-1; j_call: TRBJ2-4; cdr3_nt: TGCAGCGTAACCAGGGATTATAACGGCATTCAGTACTTC; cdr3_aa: CSVTRDYNGIQYF
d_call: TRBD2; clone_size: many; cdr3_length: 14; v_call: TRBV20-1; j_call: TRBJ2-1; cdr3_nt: TGCAGTGCTAGCGTGTTTGGACTAGCGGGATTGCAGTTCTTC; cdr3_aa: CSASVFGLAGLQFF
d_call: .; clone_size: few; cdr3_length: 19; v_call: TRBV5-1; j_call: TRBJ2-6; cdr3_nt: TGCGCCAGCAGCTTGGGGCAGAAGTGGATTGAGTCTGGGGCCAACGTCCTGACTTTC; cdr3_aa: CASSLGQKWIESGANVLTF
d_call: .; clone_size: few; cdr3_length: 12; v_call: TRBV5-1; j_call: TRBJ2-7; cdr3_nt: TGCGCCAGCAGCATTAGACAGGACGAGCAGTACTTC; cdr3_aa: CASSIRQDEQYF
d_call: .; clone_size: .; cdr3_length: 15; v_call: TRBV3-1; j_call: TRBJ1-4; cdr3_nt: TGTGCCAGCAGCCAAGATGCGACAGGAAGAGAAAAACTGTTTTTT; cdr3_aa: CASSQDATGREKLFF
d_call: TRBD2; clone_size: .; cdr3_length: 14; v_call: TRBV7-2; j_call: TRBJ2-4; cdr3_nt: TGTGCCAGCGGACCAGGCGGGGGGGTTACCATTCAGTACTTC; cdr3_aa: CASGPGGGVTIQYF
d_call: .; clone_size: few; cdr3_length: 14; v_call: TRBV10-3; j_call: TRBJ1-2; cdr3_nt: TGTGCCATCAGGACAGGCGGGGGCAACTATGGCTACACCTTC; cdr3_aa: CAIRTGGGNYGYTF
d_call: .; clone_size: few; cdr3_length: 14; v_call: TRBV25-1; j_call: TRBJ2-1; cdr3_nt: TGTGCCAGCAGTGAGCGCAGCTCCTACAATGAGCAGTTCTTC; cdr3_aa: CASSERSSYNEQFF
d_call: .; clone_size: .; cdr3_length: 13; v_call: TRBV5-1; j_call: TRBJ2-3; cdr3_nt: TGCGCCAGCAGCTCCACCGGGACCCATACGCAGTATTTT; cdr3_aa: CASSSTGTHTQYF
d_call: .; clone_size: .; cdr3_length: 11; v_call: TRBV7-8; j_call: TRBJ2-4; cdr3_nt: TGTGCCAGCAGCCACTCGGGAGAGCAGTACTTC; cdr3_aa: CASSHSGEQYF
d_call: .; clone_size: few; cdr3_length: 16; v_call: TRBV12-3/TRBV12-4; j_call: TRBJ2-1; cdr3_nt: TGTGCCAGCAGTTTCATTCGTGGCCCCTCCTACAATGAGCAGTTCTTC; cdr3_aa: CASSFIRGPSYNEQFF
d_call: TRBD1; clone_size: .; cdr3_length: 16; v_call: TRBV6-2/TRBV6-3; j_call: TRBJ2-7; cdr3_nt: TGTGCCAGCAGTGATCGAGGACAGGCGCGCTCCTACGAGCAGTACTTC; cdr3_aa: CASSDRGQARSYEQYF